This TCR beta chain emerged from a study of blood T cell repertoires in COVID-19. Study-level information: The origin of the acute and convalescent COVID-19 samples was the United States, Italy and Spain.

The method was immunoSEQ multiplex PCR; TCRdb's version includes in-frame clones alone and lacks a portion of them. Here the sample spans 200,000 to 250,000 clones, 90% being singletons. The germline V gene encodes CDR1 MNHEY and CDR2 SMNVEV (reference sequence). V was shortened by 4 bases and J by 4 bases, with 14 bases between the two germline ends. There are 15 residues in the CDR3. All exposed participants met a person with COVID-19 within 2 weeks before entering the study. The receptor comes from a man aged 30 to 39 who had been exposed to COVID-19. Material: PBMCs or T cells enriched from blood (not recorded which). The chain links TRBV27 to TRBJ1-3; a weak D match, TRBD1 (5 bases). The DNA of the CDR3 is TGTGCCAGCAGTTCCGGGACGGGAGGGGGAAACACCATATATTTT. This translates into CASSSGTGGGNTIYF.